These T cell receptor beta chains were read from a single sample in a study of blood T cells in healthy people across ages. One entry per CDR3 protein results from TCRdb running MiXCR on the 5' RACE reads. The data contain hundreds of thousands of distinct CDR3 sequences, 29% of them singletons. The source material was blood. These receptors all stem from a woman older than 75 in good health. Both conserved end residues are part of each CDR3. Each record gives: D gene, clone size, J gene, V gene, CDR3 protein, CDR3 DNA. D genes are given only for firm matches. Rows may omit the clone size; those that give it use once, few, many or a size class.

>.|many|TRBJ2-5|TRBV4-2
CASSQRARGGGGVRETQYF
TGTGCCAGCAGCCAACGCGCCAGGGGGGGTGGCGGGGTCCGAGAGACCCAGTACTTC
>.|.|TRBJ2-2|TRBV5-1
CASSEQGGNTGELFF
TGCGCCAGCAGCGAGCAGGGCGGAAACACCGGGGAGCTGTTTTTT
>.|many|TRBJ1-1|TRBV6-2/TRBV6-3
CASTVDRSTEAFF
TGTGCCAGCACTGTCGACAGGAGTACTGAAGCTTTCTTT
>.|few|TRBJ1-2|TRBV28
CASYGAHGYTF
TGTGCCAGCTACGGGGCCCATGGCTACACCTTC
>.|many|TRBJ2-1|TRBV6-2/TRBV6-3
CASSGNEQFF
TGTGCCAGCAGTGGCAATGAGCAGTTCTTC
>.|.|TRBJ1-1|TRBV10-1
CASSPDLISETFF
TGCGCCAGCAGTCCGGACCTAATTTCTGAAACTTTCTTT
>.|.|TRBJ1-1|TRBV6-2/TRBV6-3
CASSSPSTRGTEAFF
TGTGCCAGCAGTTCCCCGTCGACTAGGGGTACTGAAGCTTTCTTT
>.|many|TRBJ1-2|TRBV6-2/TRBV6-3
CASRIRVDYGYTF
TGTGCCAGCAGGATAAGGGTCGACTATGGCTACACCTTC
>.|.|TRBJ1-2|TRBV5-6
CASSLADRIYGYTF
TGTGCCAGCAGCTTGGCCGACAGAATCTATGGCTACACCTTC
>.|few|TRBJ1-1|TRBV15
CATSRDQNMNTEAFF
TGTGCCACCAGCAGAGACCAAAACATGAACACTGAAGCTTTCTTT
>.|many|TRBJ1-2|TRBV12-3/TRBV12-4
CASSLFGRDYGYTF
TGTGCCAGCAGTTTGTTCGGCAGGGACTATGGCTACACCTTC
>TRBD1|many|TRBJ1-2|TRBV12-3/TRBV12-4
CASRPGQGARGYTF
TGTGCCAGCAGGCCGGGACAGGGGGCGAGGGGCTACACCTTC
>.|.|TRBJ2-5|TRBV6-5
CVSNQDPAGETQYF
TGTGTCAGCAACCAGGACCCTGCCGGGGAGACCCAGTACTTC
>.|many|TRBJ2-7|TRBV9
CASSVEGSSYEQYF
TGTGCCAGCAGCGTAGAAGGCAGCTCCTACGAGCAGTACTTC
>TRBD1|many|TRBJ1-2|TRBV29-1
CSVGTANYGYTF
TGCAGCGTCGGGACAGCTAACTATGGCTACACCTTC
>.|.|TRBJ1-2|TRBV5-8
CASSLGSGASYGYTF
TGTGCCAGCAGCTTGGGCAGCGGGGCCTCCTATGGCTACACCTTC
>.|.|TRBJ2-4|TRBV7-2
CVSSRALEQYF
TGTGTCAGCAGTAGGGCCCTTGAGCAGTACTTC
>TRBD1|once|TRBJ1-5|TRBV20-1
CSAPETGGRNQPQHF
TGCAGTGCCCCTGAGACAGGGGGTAGGAATCAGCCCCAGCATTTT
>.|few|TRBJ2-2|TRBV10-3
CAMSNRGPPYTGELFF
TGTGCCATGAGTAATCGGGGCCCGCCTTACACCGGGGAGCTGTTTTTT
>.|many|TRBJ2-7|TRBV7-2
CASSLETISVEQYF
TGTGCCAGCAGCTTAGAAACCATTTCCGTTGAGCAGTACTTC
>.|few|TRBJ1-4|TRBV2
CASKRITANEKLFF
TGTGCCAGTAAAAGAATAACGGCTAATGAAAAACTGTTTTTT
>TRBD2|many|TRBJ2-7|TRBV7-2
CASSWTSGGAGEQYF
TGTGCCAGCAGCTGGACTAGCGGGGGGGCGGGTGAGCAGTACTTC
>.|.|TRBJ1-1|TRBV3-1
CASSQGAESAEAFF
TGTGCCAGCAGCCAAGGGGCGGAAAGCGCTGAAGCTTTCTTT
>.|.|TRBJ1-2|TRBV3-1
CASSQDGGGGTF
TGTGCCAGCAGCCAAGATGGCGGCGGGGGGACCTTC
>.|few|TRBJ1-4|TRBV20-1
CSAPNPWRPLNEKLFF
TGCAGTGCTCCCAACCCTTGGAGGCCTCTTAATGAAAAACTGTTTTTT
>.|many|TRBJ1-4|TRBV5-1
CASRAHPAPNEKLFF
TGCGCCAGCAGAGCACATCCTGCTCCTAATGAAAAACTGTTTTTT
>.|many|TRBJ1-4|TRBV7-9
CASSLEAGAGEKLFF
TGTGCCAGCAGCTTAGAGGCAGGAGCGGGCGAAAAACTGTTTTTT
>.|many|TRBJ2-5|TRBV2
CASSRGGAEGWKTQYF
TGTGCCAGTTCCCGAGGTGGCGCAGAGGGGTGGAAGACCCAGTACTTC
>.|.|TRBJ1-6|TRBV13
CASRADRSSPLHF
TGTGCCAGCAGGGCCGACAGGTCCTCACCCCTCCACTTT
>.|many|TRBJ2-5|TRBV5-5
CASSSGDRGRQETQYF
TGTGCCAGCAGCTCGGGGGATCGGGGGCGACAAGAGACCCAGTACTTC
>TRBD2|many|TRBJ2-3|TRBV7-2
CASSRSGGAYDTQYF
TGTGCCAGCAGCCGTAGCGGGGGGGCTTATGATACGCAGTATTTT
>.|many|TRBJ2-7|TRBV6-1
CASSEMAGAPYEQYF
TGTGCCAGCAGTGAAATGGCGGGGGCTCCCTACGAGCAGTACTTC
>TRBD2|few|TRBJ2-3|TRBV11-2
CASSLDRRGGGTDTQYF
TGTGCCAGCAGCTTAGACCGGCGGGGGGGCGGCACAGATACGCAGTATTTT
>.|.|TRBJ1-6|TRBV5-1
CASCPSGRDNSPPHF
TGCGCCAGCTGTCCATCGGGACGGGATAATTCACCCCCCCACTTT
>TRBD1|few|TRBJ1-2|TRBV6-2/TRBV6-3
CASSYETGVLYGYTF
TGTGCCAGCAGTTACGAGACAGGGGTACTCTATGGCTACACCTTC
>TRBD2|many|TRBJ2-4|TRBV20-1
CSARDLGGALAKNIQYF
TGCAGTGCTAGAGATCTCGGGGGGGCTCTAGCCAAAAACATTCAGTACTTC
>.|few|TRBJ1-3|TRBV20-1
CSARIPAGHGEYF
TGCAGTGCTAGGATTCCGGCCGGACATGGGGAATATTTT
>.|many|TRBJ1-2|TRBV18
CASSPLGEYGYTF
TGTGCCAGCTCGCCATTAGGGGAATATGGCTACACCTTC
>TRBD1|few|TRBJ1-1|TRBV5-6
CASSWPNRGSTEAFF
TGTGCCAGCAGCTGGCCTAACAGGGGAAGCACTGAAGCTTTCTTT
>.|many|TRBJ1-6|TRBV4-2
CASSQEWAIAPLHF
TGTGCCAGCAGCCAAGAATGGGCCATAGCACCCCTCCACTTT
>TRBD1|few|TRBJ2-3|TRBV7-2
CASRPGTGTDTQYF
TGTGCCAGCAGGCCCGGGACAGGGACAGATACGCAGTATTTT
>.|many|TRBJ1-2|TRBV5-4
CASSLEVVKDGYTF
TGTGCCAGCAGCTTGGAAGTCGTAAAGGATGGCTACACCTTC
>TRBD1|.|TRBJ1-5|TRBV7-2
CASSTGQGMRQPQHF
TGTGCCAGCAGCACCGGACAGGGGATGCGACAGCCCCAGCATTTT
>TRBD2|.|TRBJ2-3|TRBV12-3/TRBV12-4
CASSPPASGGTGDTQYF
TGTGCCAGCAGTCCCCCGGCTAGCGGGGGGACAGGAGATACGCAATATTTT
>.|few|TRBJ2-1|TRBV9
CASSVGLGSYNEQFF
TGTGCCAGCAGCGTAGGGCTGGGGTCCTACAATGAGCAGTTCTTC